This entry features one T cell receptor beta chain sequence. This clonotype has a handful of counts. The specificity of this receptor is unknown. It has no much larger one-base neighbor in the sample; base qualities were not kept. This record comes from a study of T-cell memory formation after mild COVID-19 (dated by TCRdb to the early 2020s). A note on the overall study: TCR sequence clusters from the two donors were found to be largely donor specific. Two young, previously healthy adult volunteers made up the cohort, one male and one female. Longitudinal TCRalpha and TCRbeta repertoire sequencing tracked T-cell clones expanding and contracting after mild COVID-19 in a couple of donors.

PBMCs were isolated by Ficoll-Paque density gradient centrifugation. Data came from an Illumina NovaSeq 6000. cDNA libraries for TCRalpha and TCRbeta were prepared by 5'RACE using constant-segment primers, with sample barcodes and unique molecular identifiers added. Trizol reagent was used to extract RNA from every sample. Library amplification was performed in two PCR steps, and a second sample barcode and Illumina TruSeq adapters were introduced in the second step. Sequencing of the libraries was done on an Illumina NovaSeq, producing 2 x 150 bp paired-end reads. From the authors' description of their analysis: The reads were demultiplexed and collapsed into UMI-guided consensus sequences using migec v1.2.7. Using mixcr v2.1.11, UMI consensuses were aligned to TRA and TRB V and J templates and then assembled into clonotypes. Clonotypes were classified as expanded or contracted when called significant by both edgeR and NoisET, with noise models trained on biological replicates. edgeR calls used a false discovery rate-adjusted p below 0.01 and a log2 fold-change threshold of 1. As an exploratory analysis of dynamics, max-normalized trajectories of the 1000 most abundant clonotypes were examined with PCA combined with hierarchical clustering. Each responding clone was given a CD4 or CD8 phenotype based on the CD4+ and CD8+ repertoires, which had been sequenced separately. Clones were called with MiXCR by TCRdb after fastp trimmed the public reads at Q25, and only in-frame beta chains were retained. Identical CDR3 protein sequences are pooled into one entry, listed with their most common genes and DNA. TCRdb, rather than the study authors, made the V and J calls. The sample data list around 450,000 distinct CDR3 sequences, and roughly 24% of these were observed just once. Around 9.5% of the sample comes from the top ten.

Study-wide findings and limitations: Contracting CD4+ clones were located mainly in the CM and EM memory subsets, whereas CD8+ clones were found to be enriched in EMRA. The study included only a couple of mild cases, and larger cohorts that include severe cases with pre-infection samples were judged to be necessary. The second-wave clones that peaked on day 37 were not confirmed to be SARS-CoV-2 specific. Balanced CD4/CD8 phenotypes were observed for clones contracting from day 15 to 85, whereas a bias towards CD4+ was observed for a second wave of clones expanding from day 15 to 37. Some responding clones were found in pre-infection memory, which suggests that pre-existing cross-reactive memory T cells took part in the SARS-CoV-2 response.

Taken from the germline V gene, the CDR1 and CDR2 loops are MNHEY and SVGAGI. V is shortened by 3 bases, J by 2 bases, and the region joining them spans 8 bases. The CDR3 measures 13 amino acids from cysteine to phenylalanine. The sequence is cut down to CDR3 DNA, 39 bases in frame from base 1. This receptor was identified in an adult woman who had mild COVID-19 (a few samples of this study predate the infection). The sample titles of this study are shuffled in the database, so cell type and time point are left out; the donor was told from shared clones. The sequenced sample consisted of PBMCs or a T cell subset sorted from them (not recorded which). The rearrangement joined TRBV6-5 to TRBJ2-7; there is no confident call for the D gene. The bases read TGTGCCAGCAGTTATTCGAATCCCTACGAGCAGTACTTC. It is translated as CASSYSNPYEQYF.